This T cell receptor beta chain derives from a study of T cells after yellow fever vaccination. General study points: Abundant bulk-derived clonotypes could contaminate FACS-sorted repertoires. Reappearance after the booster was observed for most primary-vaccination clones (roughly 97% CD4, roughly 90% CD8). There was a small share of clonotypes that showed up in both the CD4 and CD8 compartments.

V dropped 2 bases and J dropped 4 bases, with 9 bases sitting between them. This CDR3 is 15 amino acids long. The V gene's germline CDR1 is MGHRA and CDR2 YSYEKL. Concerning this clonotype itself: The antigen is not known.

It was through 5'RACE template switching that TCR cDNA was made, with a universal primer site and UMIs added. TCRdb fed the 5' RACE reads into MiXCR, producing one record per CDR3 protein. The sample holds about 370,000 distinct CDR3 sequences; approximately 10% are singletons and the top ten take 18%. The chain has TRBV4-1 and TRBJ1-6, with D possibly TRBD1 on 6 matching bases. The receptor was isolated from a man younger than 30 who received the YFV17D yellow fever vaccine. This material consisted of PBMCs, taken on the day of the first yellow fever vaccination. The CDR3 sequence is CASSQWTEYNSPLHF. The CDR3 DNA is TGCGCCAGCAGCCAATGGACAGAATATAATTCACCCCTCCACTTT.